The T cell receptor (beta chain) described here comes from a study of radiotherapy plus CTLA-4 blockade in lung cancer. Study-wide findings and caveats: Blood-borne expansion of tumor-derived TCR clones followed radiotherapy plus ipilimumab. Reported findings show early blood T cell clone dynamics, with interferon-beta, best predicted response.

V was pared by 5 bases and J by 2 bases, with 3 bases between. This CDR3 region has 11 residues. In germline, CDR1 is SNHLY, CDR2 FYNNEI. The protocol was immunoSEQ multiplex PCR, while the TCRdb copy is restricted to in-frame clones and leaves out a portion. The table shows 70,000 to 90,000 clones, with about 80% occurring only once. Focal radiation plus CTLA-4 blockade with ipilimumab was given to patients with chemo-refractory metastatic non-small-cell lung cancer. A note on this clone: What it recognizes is unknown.

This chain uses TRBV2 with TRBJ2-5, with D uncertain. This clonotype originated in a human donor with non-small cell lung cancer who had a complete response to radiotherapy plus ipilimumab. This sample comprised peripheral blood, obtained from a patient treated with radiotherapy plus ipilimumab. In nucleotides, the CDR3 is TGTGCCAGCAGTTTTCAAGAGACCCAGTACTTC. Translated, it gives CASSFQETQYF.